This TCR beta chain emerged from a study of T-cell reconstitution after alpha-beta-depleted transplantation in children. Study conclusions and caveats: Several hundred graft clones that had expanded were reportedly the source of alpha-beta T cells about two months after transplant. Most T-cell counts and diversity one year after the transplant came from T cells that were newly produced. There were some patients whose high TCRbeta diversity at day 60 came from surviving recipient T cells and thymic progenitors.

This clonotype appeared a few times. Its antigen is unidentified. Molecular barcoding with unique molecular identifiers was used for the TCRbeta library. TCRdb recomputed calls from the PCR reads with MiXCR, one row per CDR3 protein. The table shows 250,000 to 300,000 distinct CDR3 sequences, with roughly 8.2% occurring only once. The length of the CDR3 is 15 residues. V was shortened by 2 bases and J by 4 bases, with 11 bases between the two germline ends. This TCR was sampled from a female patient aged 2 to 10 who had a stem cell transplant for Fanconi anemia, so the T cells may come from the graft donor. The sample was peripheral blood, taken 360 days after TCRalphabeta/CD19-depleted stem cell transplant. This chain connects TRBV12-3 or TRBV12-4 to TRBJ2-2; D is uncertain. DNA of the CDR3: TGTGCCAGCAGTTTAATGAGGTCCTTCACCGGGGAGCTGTTTTTT. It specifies CASSLMRSFTGELFF.